This record looks at one T cell receptor (beta chain) sequence and its context. What it binds is unknown. This entry is derived from a study of immune evolution from preneoplasia to lung adenocarcinoma. Losses at the gene ends were 5 bases for V and 9 bases for J; bases not matched to a gene: 11. The germline V gene encodes CDR1 MNHEY and CDR2 SVGAGI. This CDR3 region has 15 residues. Produced via immunoSEQ multiplex PCR; TCRdb's table is partial and in-frame only. Among 6,500 to 7,500 clones, 78% were seen once, and the ten largest hold around 6.4%. Findings and limits, study-wide: Top clone frequencies peaked in normal lung, apparently declining through invasive adenocarcinoma. Later-stage lesions appeared to have more T cells, more diversity, less clonality.

Patient tissue came from resections in Japan or China, 2014–2017. The material sequenced was FFPE adjacent normal lung tissue. This sequence was found in a person in their sixties or seventies with lung adenocarcinoma. The rearrangement joins TRBV6-5 to TRBJ2-1; TRBD1 matches 9 bases. Here the CDR3 reads CASSNRGLGVSEQFF. In DNA form, the CDR3 reads TGTGCCAGCAGTAACAGGGGGCTTGGAGTCAGTGAGCAGTTCTTC.